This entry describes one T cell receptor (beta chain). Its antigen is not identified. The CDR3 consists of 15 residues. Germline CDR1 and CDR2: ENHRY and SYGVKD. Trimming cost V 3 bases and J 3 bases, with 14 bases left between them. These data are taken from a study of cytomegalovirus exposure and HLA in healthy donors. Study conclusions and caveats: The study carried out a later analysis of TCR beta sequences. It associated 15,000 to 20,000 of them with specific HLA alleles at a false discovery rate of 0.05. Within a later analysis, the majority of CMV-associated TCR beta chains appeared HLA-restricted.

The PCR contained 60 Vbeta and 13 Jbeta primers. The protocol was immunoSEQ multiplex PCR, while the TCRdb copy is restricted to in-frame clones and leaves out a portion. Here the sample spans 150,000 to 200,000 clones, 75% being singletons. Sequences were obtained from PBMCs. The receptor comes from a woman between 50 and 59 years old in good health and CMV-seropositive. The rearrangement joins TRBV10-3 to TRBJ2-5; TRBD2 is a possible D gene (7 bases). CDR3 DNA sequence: TGTGCCATCAGTGAAGGGGGGGGGCCTGAAGAGACCCAGTACTTC. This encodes CAISEGGGPEETQYF.